These 23 T cell receptor beta chains originate from one sample sequenced in a study of blood T cell repertoires in COVID-19. Assay used: immunoSEQ multiplex PCR; TCRdb lists only in-frame clones, some missing. The data contain 150,000 to 200,000 clones, more than 70% of them seen just once; the ten biggest clones take up about 5.6%. Source material: PBMCs or T cells enriched from blood (not recorded which). The receptors were sampled from a man aged 40-49 years who had recovered from COVID-19.

The chain links TRBV19 to TRBJ2-3, with TRBD2 matching 9 bases. Germline V gene data show CDR1 as LNHDA and CDR2 as SQIVND (reference sequence). J gave up 2 bases and V 5 bases, and 8 bases lay outside the gene matches. This CDR3 region has 16 residues. CDR3 protein: CASSSHSGGVTDTQYF. The CDR3 DNA reads as TGTGCCAGTAGTTCTCATAGCGGGGGAGTCACAGATACGCAGTATTTT.

The CDR3 region has the DNA TGTGCCAGCAGTTACCAGGGCAACTATGGCTACACCTTC. It yields the protein CASSYQGNYGYTF. The rearrangement links TRBV6-2 or TRBV6-3 to TRBJ1-2; D perhaps matches TRBD1 (5 bases). CDR1 MNHEY and CDR2 SVGEGT come from the germline V gene. The CDR3 is 13 amino acids. With 2 bases removed from V and 2 bases from J, the gap between germline ends came to 6 bases.

The rearrangement uses TRBV7-9 and TRBJ1-2; D is uncertain. Trimming took 5 bases from V and 4 from J, leaving 5 bases between them. This CDR3 comprises 11 residues. CDR1 SEHNR and CDR2 FQNEAQ come from the germline V gene (reference sequence). The CDR3 protein is CASSVLYGYTF. CDR3 coding DNA: TGTGCCAGCAGCGTCCTCTATGGCTACACCTTC.

The rearrangement links TRBV5-1 to TRBJ2-5; TRBD1 agrees at 8 bases. This CDR3 has 16 amino acids. Looked up from germline, CDR1 is SGHRS and CDR2 is YFSETQ. The V and J ends lost 3 bases and 1 base, in that order; junction bases with no gene match: 8. CDR3: CASSSSTTGVQETQYF. The CDR3 region has the DNA TGCGCCAGCAGCTCTTCTACGACAGGGGTCCAAGAGACCCAGTACTTC.

The rearrangement uses TRBV7-9 and TRBJ2-7, with 9 bases that match TRBD1. J was trimmed by 3 bases and V by 4 bases; bases with no gene match: 7. This CDR3 is built from 15 residues. Germline V gene lookup returns CDR1 SEHNR and CDR2 FQNEAQ (reference sequence). CDR3 DNA: TGTGCCAGCAGCTCAGACAGGGGGAGGGTCTACGAGCAGTACTTC. This gives the protein CASSSDRGRVYEQYF.

This chain joins TRBV18 and TRBJ2-2; no definite D call. V dropped 4 bases and J dropped 1 base, with 7 bases sitting between them. Germline V lookup: CDR1 KGHSH, CDR2 LQKENI. This CDR3 is 14 amino acids long. CDR3 nucleotide sequence: TGTGCCAGCTCACTTGACATGAACACCGGGGAGCTGTTTTTT. Protein sequence: CASSLDMNTGELFF.

V usage is TRBV18 and J usage is TRBJ1-1; 8 nucleotides agree with TRBD1. Germline V gene lookup returns CDR1 KGHSH and CDR2 LQKENI. The CDR3 contains 15 residues. J gave up 1 base and V 3 bases, and 4 bases lay outside the gene matches. CDR3 sequence (DNA): TGTGCCAGCTCACCGGGACAGGAGCCGAACACTGAAGCTTTCTTT. Translating it yields CASSPGQEPNTEAFF.

The chain links TRBV6-5 to TRBJ2-2, with a tentative D call TRBD1 (6 bases). This CDR3 spans 16 amino acids. Trimming took 0 bases from V and 1 from J, leaving 9 bases between them. Germline V lookup: CDR1 MNHEY, CDR2 SVGAGI. The DNA for the CDR3 is TGTGCCAGCAGTTACTCGTACAGGGTGAACACCGGGGAGCTGTTTTTT. This sequence encodes CASSYSYRVNTGELFF.

This chain joins TRBV3-1 (or the pseudogene TRBV3-2) and TRBJ1-1, with D unresolved. CDR3 length equals 12 residues. Looked up from germline, CDR1 is LGHDT and CDR2 is YNNKEL (reference sequence). V lost 2 bases and J 8 bases, leaving 9 bases between the germline ends. This CDR3 is CASSQSEAEAFF. CDR3 bases: TGTGCCAGCAGCCAATCCGAGGCCGAAGCTTTCTTT.

The rearrangement joins TRBV12-3 or TRBV12-4 to TRBJ1-2, with no clear D. The V gene lost 1 base and the J gene lost 6 bases, with 9 bases spanning the gap. The CDR3 has 13 residues. The CDR3 nucleotides read TGTGCCAGCAGTTTAGGCGGGGAGAATGGCTACACCTTC. Its translation is CASSLGGENGYTF.

The rearrangement uses TRBV18 and TRBJ2-1; weak D call: TRBD2 (5 bases). There are 16 residues in the CDR3. Germline-derived CDR1 and CDR2 are KGHSH and LQKENI. V shed 1 base and J shed 6 bases, with 16 bases lying between them. The CDR3 nucleotides are TGTGCCAGCTCACCACGGGAGAGACCGTCCGGCAATGAGCAGTTCTTC. Amino acid sequence: CASSPRERPSGNEQFF.

The J gene is TRBJ1-5, the V gene TRBV19; D perhaps matches TRBD1 (5 bases). The CDR3 covers 12 residues. V gave up 8 bases and J gave up 5 bases, with 10 bases separating them. Per the germline V gene, CDR1 is LNHDA and CDR2 is SQIVND (reference sequence). CDR3 coding DNA: TGTGCCAGTCGAGACAGTTATCAGCCCCAGCATTTT. This codes for CASRDSYQPQHF.

The gene calls are TRBV6-1 and TRBJ1-4, with 8 positions matching TRBD1. J lost 7 bases, V lost 4 bases, and 11 bases had no gene match. Per germline, CDR1 MNHNS and CDR2 SASEGT. The CDR3 consists of 16 residues. The CDR3: CASSADRGTLGEKLFF. The CDR3 DNA sequence: TGTGCCAGCAGTGCCGACAGGGGCACGTTAGGTGAAAAACTGTTTTTT.

The V call is TRBV11-1, the J call TRBJ2-1; 7 bases map to TRBD1. J was trimmed by 8 bases and V by 5 bases; bases with no gene match: 12. Germline V gene lookup returns CDR1 SGHAT and CDR2 FQDESV (reference sequence). CDR3 length equals 15 residues. Written as DNA, the CDR3 is TGTGCCAGCAGCCGCCGGACAGGACGTGGGGATGAGCAGTTCTTC. It specifies CASSRRTGRGDEQFF.

The chain uses TRBV5-1 and TRBJ2-3; D perhaps matches TRBD2 (5 bases). The germline gives CDR1 SGHRS, CDR2 YFSETQ. V lost 0 bases to trimming and J lost 1 base, with 12 bases between them. This CDR3 contains 16 residues. This CDR3 is CASSLGGDPRTDTQYF. CDR3 bases: TGCGCCAGCAGCTTGGGGGGAGACCCTCGCACAGATACGCAGTATTTT.

The V gene is TRBV9, the J gene TRBJ2-2, with 10 bases identical to TRBD2. The CDR3 has 18 amino acids. The germline V gene has CDR1 SGDLS and CDR2 YYNGEE. V gave up 2 bases and J gave up 2 bases; unmatched junction bases: 9. CDR3 residues: CASSVGASGGRNTGELFF. The CDR3, as DNA: TGTGCCAGCAGCGTGGGAGCTAGCGGGGGCCGAAACACCGGGGAGCTGTTTTTT. Together with reference TRBV9 and TRBJ2-2, the CDR3 gives the full variable domain: DSGVTQTPKHLITATGQRVTLRCSPRSGDLSVYWYQQSLDQGLQFLIQYYNGEERAKGNILERFSAQQFPDLHSELNLSSLELGDSALYFCASSVGASGGRNTGELFFGEGSRLTVL.

This clone was counted between two and nine times. The chain joins TRBV11-2 to TRBJ2-2; 7 bases align to TRBD2. Germline V gives CDR1 SGHAT, CDR2 FQNNGV. The junction had 11 bases not matched to a gene; V was cut back by 6 bases and J by 7 bases. The CDR3 is made up of 15 amino acids. The CDR3 DNA follows: TGTGCCAGCAGACCAGGATCGAGCGGGATCGGGGAGCTGTTTTTT. It yields the protein CASRPGSSGIGELFF.

The chain joins TRBV30 to TRBJ1-5; D call uncertain. The CDR3 is 14 amino acids. CDR1 GTSNPN and CDR2 SVGIG come from the germline V gene (reference sequence). With 7 bases removed from V and 3 bases from J, the gap between germline ends came to 16 bases. The CDR3 DNA reads TGTGCCTACCAGAGATTGGGCTACAATCAGCCCCAGCATTTT. This codes for CAYQRLGYNQPQHF.

In its sample, this clone was seen many times. This chain connects TRBV2 to TRBJ1-2; 9 bases are shared with TRBD1. CDR1 SNHLY and CDR2 FYNNEI come from the germline V gene. The CDR3 is 14 amino acids. V shed 5 bases, J shed 9 bases, and the junction held 10 bases outside the gene matches. Here the CDR3 reads CASSKLTGGGSYTF. CDR3 nucleotides: TGTGCCAGCAGTAAACTAACAGGGGGCGGCAGCTACACCTTC.

The table lists this clone with a few counts. J is TRBJ1-4 and V is TRBV10-1, with 9 bases matching TRBD1. CDR1 and CDR2 (germline): WNHNN, SYGVQD (reference sequence). After removal of 0 bases from V and 10 bases from J, the junction contained 9 bases not matched to a gene. The CDR3 is 16 amino acids. The CDR3 region is CASSESSRTGVSKLFF. CDR3 DNA: TGCGCCAGCAGTGAGTCGAGCAGGACAGGGGTTTCAAAACTGTTTTTT.

Concerning this clone itself: This may be a read error, as it is one base from a much larger clone. The gene calls are TRBV5-4 and TRBJ1-1; D not resolved. The CDR3 runs to 13 residues. Deletions cut 2 bases from V and 1 base from J, with 6 bases between. Germline-derived CDR1 and CDR2 are SGHNT and YYREEE (reference sequence). The DNA of the CDR3 is TGTGCCAGCAGCTTATCTTCGAACACTGAAGCTTTCTTT. Protein sequence: CASSLSSNTEAFF.

This chain links TRBV5-4 with TRBJ1-2, with a possible D match to TRBD1 (5 bases). The V and J ends lost 3 bases and 6 bases respectively, with 15 bases between them. There are 14 residues in the CDR3. Germline V CDR1 and CDR2: SGHNT, YYREEE (reference sequence). CDR3 nucleotide sequence: TGTGCCAGCAGCTCCATGGGGGGAGGGGATGGCTACACCTTC. This sequence encodes CASSSMGGGDGYTF.

In its sample, this clone was seen a few times. Different DNA sequences within this sample yield the same CDR3. The rearrangement links TRBV6-1 to TRBJ2-5, with 12 bases that match TRBD2. With 3 bases clipped from V and 2 bases from J, the junction kept 1 base outside the gene matches. The CDR3 length is 15 residues. CDR1 MNHNS and CDR2 SASEGT come from the germline V gene. CDR3 protein: CASSELAGGQETQYF. The CDR3 nucleotides read TGTGCCAGCAGTGAGCTAGCGGGGGGGCAAGAGACCCAGTACTTC.